This T cell receptor (beta chain) comes out of a study of blood T cell repertoires in COVID-19. Study overall: Researchers got acute and convalescent COVID-19 samples from the United States, Italy and Spain. Sources were T cells, B-cell-depleted T cells, or PBMCs; the material itself was cDNA or gDNA.

This clone occurred once. How the authors handled the data: Nucleated cell number was recorded as an estimate derived from reference gene primer amplification. The assay was immunoSEQ multiplex PCR, and TCRdb's table has in-frame clones only and misses some. D and trimming were read from the DNA, whereas the V and J calls and clone size are those reported in that table. The table shows over 85,000 clones, with more than 75% occurring only once. The V and J ends lost 5 bases and 1 base, in that order; junction bases with no gene match: 6. The CDR3 contains 16 residues. Germline lookup yields CDR1 SGHNT and CDR2 YENEEA.

Sequencing used peripheral blood. The chain combines TRBV11-3 with TRBJ2-3; TRBD2 agrees at 10 bases. This TCR was recovered from a woman in her forties or fifties with acute or convalescent COVID-19. DNA of the CDR3: TGTGCCAGCAGCACAAGAGCGGGAGGGGGCACAGATACGCAGTATTTT. Protein product: CASSTRAGGGTDTQYF.